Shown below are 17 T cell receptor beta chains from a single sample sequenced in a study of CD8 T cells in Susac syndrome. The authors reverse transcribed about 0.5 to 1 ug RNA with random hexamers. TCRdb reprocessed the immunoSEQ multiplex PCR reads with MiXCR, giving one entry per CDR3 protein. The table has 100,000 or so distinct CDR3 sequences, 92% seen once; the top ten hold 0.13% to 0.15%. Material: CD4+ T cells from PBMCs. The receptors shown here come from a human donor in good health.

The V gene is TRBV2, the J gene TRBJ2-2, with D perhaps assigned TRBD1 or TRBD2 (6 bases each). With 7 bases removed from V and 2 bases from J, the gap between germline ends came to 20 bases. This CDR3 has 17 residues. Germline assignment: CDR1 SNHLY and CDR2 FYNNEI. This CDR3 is CASIRGLYRSNTGELFF. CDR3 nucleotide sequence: TGTGCCAGCATCCGGGGGCTCTATCGAAGTAACACCGGGGAGCTGTTTTTT. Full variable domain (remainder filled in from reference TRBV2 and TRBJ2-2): EPEVTQTPSHQVTQMGQEVILRCVPISNHLYFYWYRQILGQKVEFLVSFYNNEISEKSEIFDDQFSVERPDGSNFTLKIRSTKLEDSAMYFCASIRGLYRSNTGELFFGEGSRLTVL.

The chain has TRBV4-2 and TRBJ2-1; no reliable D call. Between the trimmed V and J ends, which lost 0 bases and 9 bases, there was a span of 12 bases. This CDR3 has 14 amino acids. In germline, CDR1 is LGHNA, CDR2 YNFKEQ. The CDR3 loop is CASSQESDPTEQFF. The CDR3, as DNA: TGTGCCAGCAGCCAAGAATCCGACCCCACTGAGCAGTTCTTC.

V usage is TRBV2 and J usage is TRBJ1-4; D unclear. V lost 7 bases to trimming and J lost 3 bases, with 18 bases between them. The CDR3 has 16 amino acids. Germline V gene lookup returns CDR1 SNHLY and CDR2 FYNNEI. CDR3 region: CASKKTVVGPNEKLFF. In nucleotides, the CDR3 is TGTGCCAGCAAAAAAACAGTGGTGGGCCCTAATGAAAAACTGTTTTTT.

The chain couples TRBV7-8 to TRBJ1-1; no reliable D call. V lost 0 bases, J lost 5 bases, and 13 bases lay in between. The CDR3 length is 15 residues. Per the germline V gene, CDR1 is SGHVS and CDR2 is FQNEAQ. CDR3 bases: TGTGCCAGCAGCTTAGCCTCAGAGATTTGGACTGAAGCTTTCTTT. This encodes CASSLASEIWTEAFF.

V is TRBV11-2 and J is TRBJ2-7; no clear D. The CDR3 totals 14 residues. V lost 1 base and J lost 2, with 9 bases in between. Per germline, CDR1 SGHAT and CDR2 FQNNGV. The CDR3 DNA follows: TGTGCCAGCAGCTTAGTAGGCAAGGCCTACGAGCAGTACTTC. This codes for CASSLVGKAYEQYF.

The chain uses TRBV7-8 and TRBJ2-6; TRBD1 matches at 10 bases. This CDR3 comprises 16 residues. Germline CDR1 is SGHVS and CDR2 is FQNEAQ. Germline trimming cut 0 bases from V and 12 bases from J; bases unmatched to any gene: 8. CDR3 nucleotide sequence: TGTGCCAGCAGCTTAGCGCAGGGACAGGGGCCGGGCGTCCTGACTTTC. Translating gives CASSLAQGQGPGVLTF.

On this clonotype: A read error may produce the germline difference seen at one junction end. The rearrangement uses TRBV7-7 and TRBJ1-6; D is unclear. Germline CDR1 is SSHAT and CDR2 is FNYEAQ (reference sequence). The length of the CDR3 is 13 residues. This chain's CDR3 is CASSLAENSPLHF. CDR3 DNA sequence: TGTGCTAGCAGCTTAGCAGAAAATTCACCCCTCCACTTT.

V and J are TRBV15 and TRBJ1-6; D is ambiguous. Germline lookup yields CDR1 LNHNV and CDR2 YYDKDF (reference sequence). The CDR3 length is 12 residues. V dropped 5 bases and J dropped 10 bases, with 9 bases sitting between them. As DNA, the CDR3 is TGTGCCACCAGCCAGGCTTCCTCACCCCTCCACTTT. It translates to CATSQASSPLHF.

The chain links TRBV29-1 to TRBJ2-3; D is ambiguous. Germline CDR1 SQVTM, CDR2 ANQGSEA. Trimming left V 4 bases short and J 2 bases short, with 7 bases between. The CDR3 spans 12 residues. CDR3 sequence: CSVGESTDTQYF. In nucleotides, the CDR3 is TGCAGCGTTGGCGAGTCCACAGATACGCAGTATTTT.

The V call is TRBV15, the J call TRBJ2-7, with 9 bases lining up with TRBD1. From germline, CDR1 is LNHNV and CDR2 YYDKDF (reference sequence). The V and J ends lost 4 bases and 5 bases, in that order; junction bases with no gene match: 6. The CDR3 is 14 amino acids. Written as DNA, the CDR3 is TGTGCCACCAGCATAGGGACAGGGCCCGACGAGCAGTACTTC. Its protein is CATSIGTGPDEQYF.

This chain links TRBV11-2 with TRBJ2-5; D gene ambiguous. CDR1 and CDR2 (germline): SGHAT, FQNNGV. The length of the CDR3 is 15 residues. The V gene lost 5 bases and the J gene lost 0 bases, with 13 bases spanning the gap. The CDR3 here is CASSLDGWYQETQYF. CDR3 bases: TGTGCCAGCAGCCTGGACGGGTGGTACCAAGAGACCCAGTACTTC. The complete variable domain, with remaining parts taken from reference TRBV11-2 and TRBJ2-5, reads EAGVAQSPRYKIIEKRQSVAFWCNPISGHATLYWYQQILGQGPKLLIQFQNNGVVDDSQLPKDRFSAERLKGVDSTLKIQPAKLEDSAVYLCASSLDGWYQETQYFGPGTRLLVL.

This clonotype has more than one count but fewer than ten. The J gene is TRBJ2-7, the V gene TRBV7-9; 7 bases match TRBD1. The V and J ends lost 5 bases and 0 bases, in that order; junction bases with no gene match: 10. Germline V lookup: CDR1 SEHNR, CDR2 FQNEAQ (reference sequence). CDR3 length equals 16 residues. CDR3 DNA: TGTGCCAGCAGCCCTGCCATGACAGGGAGCTCCTACGAGCAGTACTTC. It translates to CASSPAMTGSSYEQYF. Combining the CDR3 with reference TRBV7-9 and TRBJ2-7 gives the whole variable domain DTGVSQNPRHKITKRGQNVTFRCDPISEHNRLYWYRQTLGQGPEFLTYFQNEAQLEKSRLLSDRFSAERPKGSFSTLEIQRTEQGDSAMYLCASSPAMTGSSYEQYFGPGTRLTVT.

CDR3 residues: CATSDSTGGYTF. The CDR3 bases are TGTGCCACCAGTGATTCGACAGGGGGCTACACCTTC. V usage is TRBV24-1 and J usage is TRBJ1-2, with 7 bases matching TRBD1. The CDR3 extends over 12 amino acids. V trimming: 2 bases; J trimming: 8 bases; junction bases outside the gene matches: 1. Germline assignment: CDR1 KGHDR and CDR2 SFDVKD.

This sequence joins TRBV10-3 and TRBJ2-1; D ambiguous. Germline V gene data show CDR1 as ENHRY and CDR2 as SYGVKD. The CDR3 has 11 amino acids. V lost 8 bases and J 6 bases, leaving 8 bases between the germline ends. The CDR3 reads CAIRSFNEQFF. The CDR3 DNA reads TGTGCCATCCGCTCGTTCAATGAGCAGTTCTTC.

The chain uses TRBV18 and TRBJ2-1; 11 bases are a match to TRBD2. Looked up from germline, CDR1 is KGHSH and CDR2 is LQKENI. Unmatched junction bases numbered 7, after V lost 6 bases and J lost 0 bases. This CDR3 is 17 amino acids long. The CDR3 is CASSLQGLAASYNEQFF. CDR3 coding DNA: TGTGCCAGCTCGCTACAGGGACTAGCGGCCTCCTACAATGAGCAGTTCTTC.

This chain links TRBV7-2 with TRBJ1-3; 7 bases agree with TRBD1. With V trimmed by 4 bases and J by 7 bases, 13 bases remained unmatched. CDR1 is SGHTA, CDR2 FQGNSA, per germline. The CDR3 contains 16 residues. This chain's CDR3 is CASSSHAGTVGNTIYF. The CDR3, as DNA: TGTGCCAGCAGCTCTCACGCCGGGACAGTGGGGAACACCATATATTTT.

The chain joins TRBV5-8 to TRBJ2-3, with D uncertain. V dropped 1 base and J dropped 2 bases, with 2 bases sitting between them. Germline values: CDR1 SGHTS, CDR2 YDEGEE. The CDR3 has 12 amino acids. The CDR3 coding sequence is TGTGCCAGCAGCTTGTACACAGATACGCAGTATTTT. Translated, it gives CASSLYTDTQYF. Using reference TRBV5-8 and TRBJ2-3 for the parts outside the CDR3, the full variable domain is EAGVTQSPTHLIKTRGQQATLRCSPISGHTSVYWYQQALGLGLQFLLWYDEGEERNRGNFPPRFSGRQFPNYSSELNVNALELEDSALYLCASSLYTDTQYFGPGTRLTVL.